Following are 8 T cell receptor beta chains from one sample sequenced in a study of T cell responses to AZD1222 COVID-19 vaccine. The data were produced by immunoSEQ multiplex PCR, yet TCRdb's version contains in-frame clones alone and is incomplete. The sample contains roughly 180,000 clones, 92% of which appear only once. The specimen comprised peripheral blood, sampled 28 days after the second AZD1222 dose. The receptors shown here come from an adult who received the AZD1222 COVID-19 vaccine.

The rearrangement links TRBV28 to TRBJ1-2, with D possibly TRBD1 on 6 matching bases. V was cut by 2 bases and J by 4 bases, with 14 bases left in between. Per the germline V gene, CDR1 is MDHEN and CDR2 is SYDVKM. The CDR3 contains 15 residues. The CDR3: CASSLTRQDGYGYTF. As DNA, the CDR3 is TGTGCCAGCAGTTTAACCCGACAGGACGGCTATGGCTACACCTTC.

The chain joins TRBV2 to TRBJ1-6; D might be TRBD1 (5 bases). CDR1 is SNHLY and CDR2 is FYNNEI in the germline V gene. CDR3 size: 23 residues. V gave up 4 bases and J gave up 4 bases, with 35 bases separating them. The CDR3 is CASSANPGGAKSGHPHYNSPLHF. The DNA of the CDR3 is TGTGCCAGCAGTGCAAACCCCGGAGGGGCCAAGTCGGGCCACCCTCATTATAATTCACCCCTCCACTTT.

The chain couples TRBV28 to TRBJ1-2; 7 bases fit TRBD1. CDR1 MDHEN and CDR2 SYDVKM come from the germline V gene. The J segment lost 1 base and the V segment lost 5 bases, leaving 13 bases of the junction unmatched. The CDR3 covers 17 residues. CDR3 sequence (DNA): TGTGCCAGCAGTCAAAACCCGGGACAGAATATTAACTATGGCTACACCTTC. Translated: CASSQNPGQNINYGYTF.

The chain couples TRBV6-2 or TRBV6-3 to TRBJ1-1; D gene ambiguous. V was trimmed by 0 bases and J by 11 bases, leaving 19 bases between them. The CDR3 runs 15 residues. Germline V gene lookup returns CDR1 MNHEY and CDR2 SVGEGT. The CDR3 DNA sequence: TGTGCCAGCAGTTACTCGTCGGCAGGCCAACGAGGGGCTTTCTTT. This codes for CASSYSSAGQRGAFF.

The chain links TRBV5-1 to TRBJ2-7; D is unclear. From germline, CDR1 is SGHRS and CDR2 YFSETQ. The V end lost 1 base, the J end lost 2 bases, and 10 bases lay between the germline ends. This CDR3 spans 14 amino acids. CDR3 bases: TGCGCCAGCAGCTTGATGGACGGAACCTACGAGCAGTACTTC. Protein sequence: CASSLMDGTYEQYF.

The rearrangement links TRBV28 to TRBJ2-1; a weak D match, TRBD1 (6 bases). With 6 bases removed from V and 5 bases from J, the gap between germline ends came to 11 bases. Per germline, CDR1 MDHEN and CDR2 SYDVKM. The CDR3 totals 13 residues. CDR3: CASSLDSNNEQFF. CDR3 sequence (DNA): TGTGCCAGCAGCTTGGACAGCAACAATGAGCAGTTCTTC.

This clone showed up just once. The V gene is TRBV24-1, the J gene TRBJ1-1, with D unresolved. Germline assignment: CDR1 KGHDR and CDR2 SFDVKD. V was pared by 4 bases and J by 0 bases, with 8 bases between. The CDR3 runs to 14 residues. The CDR3 DNA reads TGTGCCACCAGTGAGTCAGCAGTGAACACTGAAGCTTTCTTT. Translation gives CATSESAVNTEAFF.

CDR3 in amino acids: CASSDSITGGKSGANVLTF. The CDR3 DNA follows: TGTGCCAGCAGTGACTCGATAACAGGGGGCAAATCTGGGGCCAACGTCCTGACTTTC. The J gene is TRBJ2-6, the V gene TRBV6-4; 9 bases align to TRBD1. Germline CDR1 is MRHNA and CDR2 is SNTAGT. The trim removed 0 bases at V and 1 base at J, leaving 7 bases unmatched. CDR3 length equals 19 residues.